This T cell receptor beta chain was sequenced for a study of T cell responses to AZD1222 COVID-19 vaccine. The assay was immunoSEQ multiplex PCR, and TCRdb's table has in-frame clones only and misses some. The profile shows about 180,000 clones, 94% of them singletons. Study findings and constraints: No day 14 peak samples; only post-peak repertoires were characterized.

The trim removed 3 bases at V and 4 bases at J, leaving 15 bases unmatched. Germline-derived CDR1 and CDR2 are SGHVS and FNYEAQ. The CDR3 is 18 residues long. About this clone: Antigen unknown.

The rearrangement uses TRBV7-6 and TRBJ2-1; 7 nucleotides match TRBD1. This TCR came from an adult who received the AZD1222 COVID-19 vaccine. This specimen consisted of peripheral blood, obtained 28 days after the second AZD1222 dose. CDR3 DNA: TGTGCCAGCAGCTTTAGGATGGTACCGGGACAGTCGTACAATGAGCAGTTCTTC. It encodes CASSFRMVPGQSYNEQFF.